The clone carrying this TCR beta chain was seen more than once but under ten times. Its antigen remains unidentified. V was clipped by 2 bases and J by 1 base; unmatched bases: 12. This CDR3 has 18 residues. The germline V gene has CDR1 SEHNR and CDR2 FQNEAQ (reference sequence). The time point: pre-sensitization, week 0. Documented treatment: therapeutic diphenylcyclopropenone sensitization with weekly scalp DPC. Blood draws preceded each patch test application. The source of the sample is a study of human T cells and chemical hapten exposure. TCRdb re-analysed the RACE reads in MiXCR, keeping a single row per CDR3 protein. The sample includes under 300,000 distinct CDR3 sequences, approximately 8.6% of them seen just once. Study-wide points: Sensitizing with DPC caused no change in TCRs above 1 in 1000 frequency.

V usage is TRBV7-9 and J usage is TRBJ2-5, with TRBD2 matching over 8 bases. The sequence was collected from a woman in her thirties or forties with alopecia areata. Some clones in this sample may be carry-over from other donors' samples. The source material was whole blood, sampled in connection with sensitization to the hapten diphenylcyclopropenone (DPC). The CDR3 DNA follows: TGTGCCAGCAGCTTAAGGGTCCGTAAAGCGGGGGTCCAAGAGACCCAGTACTTC. Translating it yields CASSLRVRKAGVQETQYF.